The clone carrying this TCR beta chain was observed many times. The data were obtained in a study of control samples from healthy donors and cancer patients. TCRdb keeps only in-frame clones here, not all; method: immunoSEQ multiplex PCR. The repertoire holds around 94,000 clones, around 87% seen once, with 0.95% to 1.5% in the top ten. J lost 3 bases, V lost 6 bases, and 9 bases had no gene match. The CDR3 runs to 15 residues. Germline-derived CDR1 and CDR2 are LNHDA and SQIVND (reference sequence). Sequenced material: blood. The source is a woman aged 45-65 years in good health. The chain has TRBV19 and TRBJ2-3, with TRBD1 identical over 7 bases. Written as DNA, the CDR3 is TGTGCCAGTAGCCTGCAGGGGGAGAGGACAGATACGCAGTATTTT. It is translated as CASSLQGERTDTQYF.